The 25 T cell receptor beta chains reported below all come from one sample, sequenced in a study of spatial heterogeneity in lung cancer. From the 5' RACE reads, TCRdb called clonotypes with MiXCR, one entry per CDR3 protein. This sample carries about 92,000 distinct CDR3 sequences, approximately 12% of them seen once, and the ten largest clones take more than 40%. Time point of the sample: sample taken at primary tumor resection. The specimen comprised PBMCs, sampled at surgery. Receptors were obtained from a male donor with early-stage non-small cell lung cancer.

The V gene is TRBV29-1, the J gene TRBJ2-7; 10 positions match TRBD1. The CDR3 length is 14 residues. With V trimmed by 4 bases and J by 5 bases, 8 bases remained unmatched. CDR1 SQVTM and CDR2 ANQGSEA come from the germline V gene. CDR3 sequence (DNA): TGCAGCGTTGGGAGCCGGGACAGGGGAAACGAGCAGTACTTC. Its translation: CSVGSRDRGNEQYF.

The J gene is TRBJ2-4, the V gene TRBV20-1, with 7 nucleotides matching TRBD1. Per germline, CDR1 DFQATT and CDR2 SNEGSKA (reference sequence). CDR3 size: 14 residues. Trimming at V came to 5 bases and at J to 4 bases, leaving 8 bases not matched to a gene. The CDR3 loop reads CSARELQGKNIQYF. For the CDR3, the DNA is TGCAGTGCTCGCGAGTTACAGGGGAAAAACATTCAGTACTTC.

This CDR3 reads CASSPGSSRGENIQYF. DNA for the CDR3: TGTGCCAGCAGCCCTGGGAGCTCGAGGGGAGAAAACATTCAGTACTTC. The chain joins TRBV7-2 to TRBJ2-4, with D perhaps given as TRBD1 or TRBD2 (5 bases each). The V end lost 5 bases, the J end lost 5 bases, and 19 bases lay between the germline ends. CDR1 is SGHTA, CDR2 FQGNSA, per germline. This CDR3 has 16 amino acids.

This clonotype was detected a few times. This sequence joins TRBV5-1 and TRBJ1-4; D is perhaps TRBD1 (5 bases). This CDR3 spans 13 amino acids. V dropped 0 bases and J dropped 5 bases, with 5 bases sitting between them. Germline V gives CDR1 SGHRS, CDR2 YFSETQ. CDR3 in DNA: TGCGCCAGCAGCTTGGCAGGGAATGAAAAACTGTTTTTT. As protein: CASSLAGNEKLFF.

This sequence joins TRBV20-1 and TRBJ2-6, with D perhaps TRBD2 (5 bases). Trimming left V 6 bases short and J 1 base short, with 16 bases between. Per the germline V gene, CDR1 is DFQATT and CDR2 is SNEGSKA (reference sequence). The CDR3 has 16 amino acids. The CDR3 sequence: CSAAGFSLSGANVLTF. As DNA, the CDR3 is TGCAGTGCCGCGGGCTTCTCCCTATCTGGGGCCAACGTCCTGACTTTC.

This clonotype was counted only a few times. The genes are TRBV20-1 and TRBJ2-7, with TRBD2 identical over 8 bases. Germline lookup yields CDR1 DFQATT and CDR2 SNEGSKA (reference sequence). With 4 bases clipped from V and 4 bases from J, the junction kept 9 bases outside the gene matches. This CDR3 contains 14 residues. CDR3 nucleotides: TGCAGTGCTACCAAGACTAGCGTAGTATACGAGCAGTACTTC. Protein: CSATKTSVVYEQYF.

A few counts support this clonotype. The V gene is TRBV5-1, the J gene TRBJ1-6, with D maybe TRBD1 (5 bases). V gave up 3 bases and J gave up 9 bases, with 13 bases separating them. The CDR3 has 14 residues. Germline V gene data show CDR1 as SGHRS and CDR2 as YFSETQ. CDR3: CASSWGTPTSPLHF. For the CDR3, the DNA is TGCGCCAGCAGCTGGGGGACGCCGACTTCACCCCTCCACTTT.

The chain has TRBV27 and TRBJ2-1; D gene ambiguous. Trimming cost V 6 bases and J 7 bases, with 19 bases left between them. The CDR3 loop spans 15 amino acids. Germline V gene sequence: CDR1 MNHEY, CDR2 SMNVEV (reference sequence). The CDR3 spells CASSLTAPSGNEQFF. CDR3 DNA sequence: TGTGCCAGCAGCCTGACGGCCCCATCTGGAAATGAGCAGTTCTTC.

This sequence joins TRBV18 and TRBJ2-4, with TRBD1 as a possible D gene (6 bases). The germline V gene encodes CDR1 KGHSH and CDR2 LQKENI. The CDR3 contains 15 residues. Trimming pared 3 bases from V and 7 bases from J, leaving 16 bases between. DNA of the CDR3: TGTGCCAGCTCACCCTCATTCGGTCAGGGGAACATTCAGTACTTC. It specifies CASSPSFGQGNIQYF.

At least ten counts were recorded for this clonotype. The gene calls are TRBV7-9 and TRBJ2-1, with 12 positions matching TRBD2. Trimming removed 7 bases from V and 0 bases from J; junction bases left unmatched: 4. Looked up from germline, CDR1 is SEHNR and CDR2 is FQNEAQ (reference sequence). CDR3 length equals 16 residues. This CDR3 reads CASTLAGGPSYNEQFF. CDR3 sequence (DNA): TGTGCCAGCACCCTAGCGGGGGGGCCCTCCTACAATGAGCAGTTCTTC. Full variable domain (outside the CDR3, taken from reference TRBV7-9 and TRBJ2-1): DTGVSQNPRHKITKRGQNVTFRCDPISEHNRLYWYRQTLGQGPEFLTYFQNEAQLEKSRLLSDRFSAERPKGSFSTLEIQRTEQGDSAMYLCASTLAGGPSYNEQFFGPGTRLTVL.

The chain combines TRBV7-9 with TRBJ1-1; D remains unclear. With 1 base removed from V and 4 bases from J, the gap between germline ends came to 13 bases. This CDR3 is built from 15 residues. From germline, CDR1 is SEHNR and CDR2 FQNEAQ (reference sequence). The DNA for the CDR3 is TGTGCCAGCAGCTTAGGACTTTACGGCGGCACTGAAGCTTTCTTT. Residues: CASSLGLYGGTEAFF.

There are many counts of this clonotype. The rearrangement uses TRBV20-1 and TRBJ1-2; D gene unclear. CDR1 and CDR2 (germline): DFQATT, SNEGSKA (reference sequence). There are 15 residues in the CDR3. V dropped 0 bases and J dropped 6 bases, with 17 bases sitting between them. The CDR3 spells CSARDFGPGVNGYTF. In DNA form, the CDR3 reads TGCAGTGCTAGAGATTTCGGTCCTGGGGTTAATGGCTACACCTTC.

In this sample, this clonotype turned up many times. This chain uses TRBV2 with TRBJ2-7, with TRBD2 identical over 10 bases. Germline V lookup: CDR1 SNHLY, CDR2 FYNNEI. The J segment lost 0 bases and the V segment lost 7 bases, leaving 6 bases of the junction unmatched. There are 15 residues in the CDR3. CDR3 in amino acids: CASMGLAGVSYEQYF. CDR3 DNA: TGTGCCAGCATGGGGCTAGCGGGAGTCTCCTACGAGCAGTACTTC.

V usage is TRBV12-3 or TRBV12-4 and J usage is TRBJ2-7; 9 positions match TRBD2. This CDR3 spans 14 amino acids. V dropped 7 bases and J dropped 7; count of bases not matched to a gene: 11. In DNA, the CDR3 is TGTGCCAGCACCCTGAGCGGGGGGCCACGGGAGCAGTACTTC. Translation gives CASTLSGGPREQYF.

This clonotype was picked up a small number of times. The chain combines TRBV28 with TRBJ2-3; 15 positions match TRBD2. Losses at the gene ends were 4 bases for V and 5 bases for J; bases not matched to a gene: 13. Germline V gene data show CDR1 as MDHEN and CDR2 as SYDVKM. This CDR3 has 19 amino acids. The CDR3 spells CASSSWTSGRAIERDTQYF. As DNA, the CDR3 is TGTGCCAGCAGTTCCTGGACTAGCGGGAGGGCCATCGAAAGAGATACGCAGTATTTT.

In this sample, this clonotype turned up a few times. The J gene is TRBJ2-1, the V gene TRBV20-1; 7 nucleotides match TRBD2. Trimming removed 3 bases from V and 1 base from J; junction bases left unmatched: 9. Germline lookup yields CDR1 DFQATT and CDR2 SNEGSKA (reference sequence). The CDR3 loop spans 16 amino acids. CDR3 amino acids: CSASRSGLQSYNEQFF. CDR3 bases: TGCAGTGCTAGCCGTTCGGGACTACAGTCCTACAATGAGCAGTTCTTC.

In DNA, the CDR3 is TGTGCCAGCAGCACTGGTAGCGTTATAGCCTACGAGCAGTACTTC. Its protein product is CASSTGSVIAYEQYF. V gene TRBV3-1 combines with J gene TRBJ2-7, with D possibly being TRBD2 (5 bases). The V gene lost 5 bases and the J gene lost 2 bases, with 16 bases spanning the gap. This CDR3 is built from 15 residues. The V gene's germline CDR1 is LGHDT and CDR2 YNNKEL (reference sequence).

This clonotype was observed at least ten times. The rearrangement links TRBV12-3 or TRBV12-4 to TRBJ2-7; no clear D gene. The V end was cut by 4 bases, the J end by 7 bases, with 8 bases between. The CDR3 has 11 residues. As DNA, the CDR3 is TGTGCCAGCAGTTACTCTCGGGAGCAGTACTTC. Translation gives CASSYSREQYF.

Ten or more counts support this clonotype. The CDR3 sequence is CASSLCRYF. CDR3 DNA sequence: TGTGCCAGCAGCTTATGTAGGTACTTC. This chain uses TRBV7-2 with TRBJ2-7; D gene ambiguous. The CDR3 consists of 9 residues. The V end lost 2 bases, the J end lost 12 bases, and 5 bases lay between the germline ends. Germline V gene data show CDR1 as SGHTA and CDR2 as FQGNSA.

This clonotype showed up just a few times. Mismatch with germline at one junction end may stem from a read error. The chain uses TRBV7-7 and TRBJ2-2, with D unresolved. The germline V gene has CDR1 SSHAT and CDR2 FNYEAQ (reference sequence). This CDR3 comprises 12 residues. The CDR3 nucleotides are TGTGCTAGCAGCCTGGACGCCGGGGAGCTGTTTTTT. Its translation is CASSLDAGELFF.

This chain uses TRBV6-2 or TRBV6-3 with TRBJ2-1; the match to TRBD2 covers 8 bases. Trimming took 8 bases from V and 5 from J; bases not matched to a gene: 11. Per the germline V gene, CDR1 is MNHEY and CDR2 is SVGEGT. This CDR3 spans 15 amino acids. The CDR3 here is CASSVRGAKNNEQFF. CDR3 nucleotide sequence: TGTGCCAGCTCAGTGCGGGGGGCGAAGAACAATGAGCAGTTCTTC.

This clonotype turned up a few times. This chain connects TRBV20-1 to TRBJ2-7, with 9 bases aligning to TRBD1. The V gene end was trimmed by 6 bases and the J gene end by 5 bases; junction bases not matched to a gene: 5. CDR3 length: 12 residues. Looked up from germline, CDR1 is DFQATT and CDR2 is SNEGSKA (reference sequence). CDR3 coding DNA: TGCAGTGCAGGGGACAGGGACCACGAGCAGTACTTC. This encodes CSAGDRDHEQYF.

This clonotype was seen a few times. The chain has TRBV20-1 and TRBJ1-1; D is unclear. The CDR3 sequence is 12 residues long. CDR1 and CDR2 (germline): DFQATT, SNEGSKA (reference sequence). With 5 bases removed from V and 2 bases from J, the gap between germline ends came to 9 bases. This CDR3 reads CSALTVNTEAFF. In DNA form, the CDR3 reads TGCAGTGCTCTGACGGTCAACACTGAAGCTTTCTTT.

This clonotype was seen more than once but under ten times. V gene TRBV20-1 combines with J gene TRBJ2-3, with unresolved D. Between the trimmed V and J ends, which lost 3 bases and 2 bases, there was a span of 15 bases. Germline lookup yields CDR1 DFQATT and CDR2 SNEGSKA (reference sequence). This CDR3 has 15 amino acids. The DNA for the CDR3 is TGCAGTGCTAGTTCACTTGCCTCGACCACAGATACGCAGTATTTT. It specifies CSASSLASTTDTQYF.

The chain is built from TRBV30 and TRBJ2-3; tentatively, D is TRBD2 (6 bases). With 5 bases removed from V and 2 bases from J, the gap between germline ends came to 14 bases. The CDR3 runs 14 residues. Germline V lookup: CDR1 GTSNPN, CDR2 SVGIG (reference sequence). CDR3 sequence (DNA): TGTGCCTGGGGGGGGAGAGTTGTCACAGATACGCAGTATTTT. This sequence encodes CAWGGRVVTDTQYF.